This TCR beta chain was observed in a study of blood T cell repertoires in COVID-19. Study details: Sites across the United States, Italy and Spain contributed samples from acute and convalescent COVID-19. T cells, B-cell-depleted T cells, or PBMCs provided the cDNA or gDNA that served as material.

The table came from immunoSEQ multiplex PCR; TCRdb's copy has only in-frame clones and leaves some out. This sample has about 80,000 clones, with approximately 82% found just once. This clone has a handful of counts. The CDR3 is 12 amino acids. Germline V gives CDR1 SEHNR, CDR2 FQNEAQ (reference sequence). Trimming cost V 11 bases and J 8 bases, with 16 bases left between them. The chain is built from TRBV7-9 and TRBJ2-1; D is perhaps TRBD2 (5 bases). The receptor was derived from a man aged 60 to 75 with acute or convalescent COVID-19. The sequencing sample was made of peripheral blood. The CDR3 DNA follows: TGTGCCCTCCAGCTGGCGGGCGATGAGCAGTTCTTC. It codes for CALQLAGDEQFF.